Listed below are T cell receptor beta chains from one sample, sequenced in a study of beta chain features in type 1 diabetes. The table came from immunoSEQ multiplex PCR; TCRdb's copy has only in-frame clones and leaves some out. The sample consists of some 220,000 clones, roughly 10% of them appearing once. The sequenced material came from central memory CD4+ T cells from blood. Receptors originate from a man aged 18 to 35 in good health. Both conserved end residues are part of each CDR3. Each record gives: clone size, V gene, J gene, D gene, CDR3 protein, CDR3 DNA. The D gene is left open where the match is weak. Clone size, where shown, is once, few, many, or a class for clones that have expanded.

size: -
V: TRBV27
J: TRBJ2-7
D: -
CDR3: CASSPVVAAGYEQYF
DNA: TGTGCCAGCAGCCCGGTAGTGGCGGCCGGCTACGAGCAGTACTTC

size: -
V: TRBV7-8
J: TRBJ2-1
D: -
CDR3: CASSLVLVRGIGQFF
DNA: TGTGCCAGCAGCTTAGTTCTCGTTCGGGGAATCGGGCAGTTCTTC

size: -
V: TRBV9
J: TRBJ1-3
D: -
CDR3: CASSPSLGNTIYF
DNA: TGTGCCAGCAGCCCGTCACTCGGAAACACCATATATTTT

size: -
V: TRBV30
J: TRBJ2-7
D: -
CDR3: CAWSVRRNEQYF
DNA: TGTGCCTGGAGTGTCCGCCGGAACGAGCAGTACTTC

size: few
V: TRBV4-1
J: TRBJ2-3
D: TRBD2
CDR3: CASSSGLAGITDTQYF
DNA: TGCGCCAGCAGCTCGGGACTAGCGGGCATCACAGATACGCAGTATTTT

size: few
V: TRBV7-9
J: TRBJ2-5
D: -
CDR3: CASSWGVETQYF
DNA: TGTGCCAGCAGCTGGGGGGTCGAGACCCAGTACTTC

size: -
V: TRBV5-6
J: TRBJ2-1
D: -
CDR3: CASRVMGDEQFF
DNA: TGTGCCAGCAGGGTGATGGGCGATGAGCAGTTCTTC

size: few
V: TRBV30
J: TRBJ2-5
D: TRBD2
CDR3: CAWPRLAGDETQYF
DNA: TGTGCCTGGCCTCGACTAGCGGGAGATGAGACCCAGTACTTC

size: -
V: TRBV6-1
J: TRBJ2-7
D: -
CDR3: CASSERAPYEQYF
DNA: TGTGCCAGCAGTGAAAGGGCACCGTACGAGCAGTACTTC

size: few
V: TRBV29-1
J: TRBJ2-7
D: TRBD1
CDR3: CSAARTGAYEQYF
DNA: TGCAGCGCCGCTAGGACAGGAGCCTACGAGCAGTACTTC

size: -
V: TRBV30
J: TRBJ2-3
D: TRBD2
CDR3: CASGLAGSDTQYF
DNA: TGTGCCTCGGGACTAGCGGGATCAGATACGCAGTATTTT

size: few
V: TRBV5-1
J: TRBJ2-7
D: TRBD1
CDR3: CASSLGDRAHEQYF
DNA: TGCGCCAGCAGCTTAGGGGACAGGGCCCACGAGCAGTACTTC